The rows below give T cell receptor beta chains drawn from one sample of a study of blood T cell repertoires in COVID-19. Sequencing used immunoSEQ multiplex PCR; TCRdb keeps in-frame clones, though not all of them. This sample has fewer than 250,000 clones; 81% occur once, and the top ten carry more than 8.5%. Material for sequencing was PBMCs or T cells enriched from blood (not recorded which). The source is a woman in her forties or fifties with acute COVID-19. Each CDR3 is given with its conserved first and last residue. A D gene is named only where the DNA matches it firmly. Clone size, where shown, is once, few, many, or a class for clones that have expanded.

abundance | j_gene | d_gene | v_gene | CDR3nt | CDR3aa
. | TRBJ1-2 | TRBD1 | TRBV29-1 | TGCAGCGTTGAAAACTCCCAGGCAGGGGGCTATGGCTACACCTTC | CSVENSQAGGYGYTF
. | TRBJ2-1 | TRBD1 | TRBV19 | TGTGCCAGTAGTAAGCGACAGGGGAACCCCTACAATGAGCAGTTCTTC | CASSKRQGNPYNEQFF
. | TRBJ1-5 | . | TRBV7-9 | TGTGCCAGCAGCCCCGGACAGAATCAGCCCCAGCATTTT | CASSPGQNQPQHF
. | TRBJ2-2 | TRBD2 | TRBV27 | TGTGCCAGCAGTTTTGCTTTTAGCGGGGTTAGGTTCGGGGAGCTGTTTTTT | CASSFAFSGVRFGELFF
once | TRBJ1-2 | . | TRBV4-3 | TGCGCCAGCAGCCAAGATGCGGGGCGGAGGGGCTACACCTTC | CASSQDAGRRGYTF
. | TRBJ1-1 | . | TRBV6-5 | TGTGCCAGCAGGGCTTTCACTGAAGCTTTCTTT | CASRAFTEAFF
. | TRBJ2-3 | . | TRBV4-1 | TGCGCCAGCAGCCAATTCAGCTTAGCGGCCTACACAGATACGCAGTATTTT | CASSQFSLAAYTDTQYF
. | TRBJ1-5 | . | TRBV3-1/TRBV3-2 | TGTGCCAGCAGCAACAGAAATCAGCCCCAGCATTTT | CASSNRNQPQHF
. | TRBJ2-2 | TRBD1 | TRBV27 | TGTGCCAGCAGTTTGCAGGGGGCTGTGACCGGGGAGCTGTTTTTT | CASSLQGAVTGELFF
. | TRBJ1-5 | . | TRBV4-3 | TGCGCCAGCAGCCAAGAGCCAGGGCAGCCCCAGCATTTT | CASSQEPGQPQHF
. | TRBJ1-6 | TRBD1 | TRBV11-2 | TGTGCCAGCAGCATGCTGACAGGGTCTAATTCACCCCTCCACTTT | CASSMLTGSNSPLHF
. | TRBJ2-1 | TRBD1 | TRBV19 | TGTGCCAGTAGTACCGGGACAGAGTACAATGAGCAGTTCTTC | CASSTGTEYNEQFF
. | TRBJ2-7 | . | TRBV19 | TGTGCCAGTAGTGGCGGCTACGAGCAGTACTTC | CASSGGYEQYF
. | TRBJ1-1 | . | TRBV27 | TGTGCCAGCAGTTTATCCTTGAACACTGAAGCTTTCTTT | CASSLSLNTEAFF
. | TRBJ2-1 | . | TRBV4-3 | TGCGCCAGCAGCCAAGAAGGTCGGGGGGCCCTGAACAATGAGCAGTTCTTC | CASSQEGRGALNNEQFF
. | TRBJ1-5 | TRBD1 | TRBV6-5 | TGTGCCAGCAGACCCCTACAGGGGACGAGCCAGCCCCAGCATTTT | CASRPLQGTSQPQHF
. | TRBJ2-1 | TRBD2 | TRBV11-3 | TGTGCCAGCAGCTCCGGTGGGGTAGCGGGGGGCTCCTACAATGAGCAGTTCTTC | CASSSGGVAGGSYNEQFF
once | TRBJ2-3 | . | TRBV2 | TGTGCCAGCAGTGAAGTGGGCTGGACAGATACGCAGTATTTT | CASSEVGWTDTQYF
. | TRBJ2-1 | TRBD2 | TRBV24-1 | TGTGCCACCAGTGATGCGGGGGACTCCTACAATGAGCAGTTCTTC | CATSDAGDSYNEQFF
. | TRBJ2-1 | TRBD2 | TRBV3-1/TRBV3-2 | TGTGCCAGCAGCCCAGATACGGGACTAGCGACGTTCTTC | CASSPDTGLATFF
. | TRBJ2-7 | . | TRBV6-2/TRBV6-3 | TGTGCCAGCAGTTACCCGGGGGAAGCCTACGAGCAGTACTTC | CASSYPGEAYEQYF
few | TRBJ2-5 | . | TRBV7-9 | TGTGCCAGCAGCTTATGGGTCGGGAGTGGGCAAGAGACCCAGTACTTC | CASSLWVGSGQETQYF
once | TRBJ2-7 | . | TRBV5-8 | TGTGCCAGCAGCTTGGATCAGGGCCCCTACGAGCAGTACTTC | CASSLDQGPYEQYF
. | TRBJ2-1 | . | TRBV27 | TGTGCCAGCAGTTTCTTTTACAATGAGCAGTTCTTC | CASSFFYNEQFF
. | TRBJ1-2 | TRBD1 | TRBV5-1 | TGCGCCAGCAGCTTGGGCAGGGGGTATGGCTACACCTTC | CASSLGRGYGYTF
. | TRBJ2-1 | TRBD2 | TRBV7-6 | TGTGCCAGCAGTTTTAGGGTAGCGGGGGACTTCTACAATGAGCAGTTCTTC | CASSFRVAGDFYNEQFF
. | TRBJ2-1 | . | TRBV3-1/TRBV3-2 | TGTGCCAGCAGTCGCACAGGGATTGAGCAGTTCTTC | CASSRTGIEQFF
. | TRBJ2-1 | . | TRBV7-6 | TGTGCCAGCAGCTTATTGGGTAGCGGAGCGGACAATGAGCAGTTCTTC | CASSLLGSGADNEQFF
once | TRBJ1-2 | . | TRBV30 | TGTGCCTGGATGAGCTCGGGATTAAGTCGCTACACCTTC | CAWMSSGLSRYTF
. | TRBJ1-1 | . | TRBV18 | TGTGCCAGTATCGTCGGGACAACAGCGAACACTGAAGCTTTCTTT | CASIVGTTANTEAFF
. | TRBJ2-3 | . | TRBV11-2 | TGTGCCAGCAGCTCCCTCGACATCTTCACAAATACGCAGTATTTT | CASSSLDIFTNTQYF
. | TRBJ2-3 | . | TRBV18 | TGTGCCAGCTCACCCCGGGGAGTTGGCGGGTCTCAGGTCACAGATACGCAGTATTTT | CASSPRGVGGSQVTDTQYF
. | TRBJ2-7 | TRBD1 | TRBV7-2 | TGTGCCAGCAGCTTAGGGGGGACAGGGCCTGACTACGAGCAGTACTTC | CASSLGGTGPDYEQYF
. | TRBJ1-6 | TRBD1 | TRBV6-5 | TGTGCCAGCAGCGGGACAGGGTTCGTTGGTTCACCCCTCCACTTT | CASSGTGFVGSPLHF
. | TRBJ1-4 | TRBD1 | TRBV11-2 | TGTGCCAGCAACGGACAGGAGCATAATGAAAAACTGTTTTTT | CASNGQEHNEKLFF
. | TRBJ1-5 | . | TRBV6-7 | TGTGCCAGCACCCCCAGGATAGGCCGCAATCAGCCCCAGCATTTT | CASTPRIGRNQPQHF
. | TRBJ2-3 | . | TRBV7-9 | TGTGCCAGCAGCTGGGGCGGGATTGAGGCAGATACGCAGTATTTT | CASSWGGIEADTQYF
. | TRBJ1-3 | . | TRBV7-8 | TGTGCCAGCAGCGTAAGATTACTTGGAAACACCATATATTTT | CASSVRLLGNTIYF
. | TRBJ2-1 | . | TRBV7-2 | TGTGCCAGCAGCCGGAGCCTTAAAGAGCAGTTCTTC | CASSRSLKEQFF
. | TRBJ2-5 | TRBD2 | TRBV3-1/TRBV3-2 | TGTGCCAGCAGCCTTCCATTGGGGACTAGCGGGAGTACCGGAGAGACCCAGTACTTC | CASSLPLGTSGSTGETQYF
. | TRBJ1-4 | . | TRBV6-2/TRBV6-3 | TGTGCCAGCAGCCTAACGGACAGATCTAATGAAAAACTGTTTTTT | CASSLTDRSNEKLFF
. | TRBJ2-7 | TRBD2 | TRBV3-1/TRBV3-2 | TGTGCCAGCAGCCAAACTAGCGGGAGGAACGGAGAGCAGTACTTC | CASSQTSGRNGEQYF
. | TRBJ2-7 | TRBD1 | TRBV28 | TGTGCCAGCCGACAGGGAACGGACTACGAGCAGTACTTC | CASRQGTDYEQYF
. | TRBJ2-7 | . | TRBV18 | TGTGCCAGCTCATCCGACAGTAACTACGAGCAGTACTTC | CASSSDSNYEQYF